Included here is one TCR beta chain sequence, with context. This entry belongs to a study of T cells in Graves' hyperthyroidism and ophthalmopathy. Across the whole study: Peripheral blood samples were taken at initial diagnosis, prior to any treatment.

RNA transcripts were the template for amplifying TCR beta CDR3 regions. The HTBI primer set served for first-round RT-PCR of the TCR CDR3. A single record per CDR3 protein comes from TCRdb applying MiXCR to the multiplex PCR reads. The sample records about half a million distinct CDR3 sequences, around 21% being singletons. This sequence originates from a man younger than 30 with Graves' hyperthyroidism. Sequencing input: blood.

The CDR3 coding sequence is TGTGCCAGCAGTGGTTCGGGCAGAGAGACCCAGTACTTC. The encoded protein is CASSGSGRETQYF. The gene calls are TRBV2 and TRBJ2-5; D is ambiguous. The V end lost 4 bases, the J end lost 4 bases, and 10 bases lay between the germline ends. Germline loops: CDR1 SNHLY, CDR2 FYNNEI. This CDR3 comprises 13 residues.